Below, 13 T cell receptor beta chains from the same sample are listed, as sequenced in a study of beta chain features in type 1 diabetes. Sequenced material consisted of expressed TCRB transcripts (all of the isolated RNA was reverse transcribed). Profiled with immunoSEQ multiplex PCR; TCRdb holds only in-frame clones, not every one. This table has 500,000 to 650,000 clones, around 11% appearing once. Broader study findings: All four CD4+ subsets of Type 1 diabetes patients contained TCRB CDR3s that were moderately but significantly shorter.

These receptors have no known antigen. Material: naive CD4+ T cells from blood. Receptors originate from a man aged 30-40 years with type 1 diabetes.

This chain connects TRBV21-1 to TRBJ1-6. TRBV21-1 is designated a pseudogene. The CDR3 covers 11 residues. CDR3 DNA sequence: TGTGCCAGCAAGGTCGGTTCACCCCTCCACTTT. Its translation is CASKVGSPLHF.

This rearrangement joins TRBV7-2 to TRBJ1-4, with 7 bases that match TRBD1. Germline V gives CDR1 SGHTA, CDR2 FQGNSA. V dropped 2 bases and J dropped 0; count of bases not matched to a gene: 12. The CDR3 is 19 residues long. Here the CDR3 reads CASSLPPRDSLATNEKLFF. The DNA for the CDR3 is TGTGCCAGCAGCTTACCCCCACGGGACAGTCTTGCAACTAATGAAAAACTGTTTTTT. Full variable domain (outside the CDR3, taken from reference TRBV7-2 and TRBJ1-4): GAGVSQSPSNKVTEKGKDVELRCDPISGHTALYWYRQSLGQGLEFLIYFQGNSAPDKSGLPSDRFSAERTGGSVSTLTIQRTQQEDSAVYLCASSLPPRDSLATNEKLFFGSGTQLSVL.

This clone was counted between two and nine times. The J gene is TRBJ2-2, the V gene TRBV7-8; 7 positions agree with TRBD1. V trimming: 5 bases; J trimming: 3 bases; junction bases outside the gene matches: 6. CDR3 length: 15 amino acids. Germline V lookup: CDR1 SGHVS, CDR2 FQNEAQ. CDR3 nucleotide sequence: TGTGCCAGCAGCACTTCAGGGGGATACACCGGGGAGCTGTTTTTT. Amino acids: CASSTSGGYTGELFF.

The genes are TRBV7-4 and TRBJ1-5; D call uncertain. CDR3 length: 16 amino acids. CDR1 is SGHVT and CDR2 is SQSDAQ in the germline V gene. V gave up 1 base and J gave up 0 bases, with 10 bases separating them. The CDR3 nucleotides are TGTGCCAGCAGCTTAGGTGGACGGGATAGCAATCAGCCCCAGCATTTT. As protein: CASSLGGRDSNQPQHF.

The V gene is TRBV2, the J gene TRBJ1-1, with a tentative D call TRBD1 (5 bases). Germline loops: CDR1 SNHLY, CDR2 FYNNEI. The CDR3 is made up of 13 amino acids. Trimming removed 5 bases at V and 0 bases at J, with 7 bases between. The DNA for the CDR3 is TGTGCCAGCAGTCAGGACATGAACACTGAAGCTTTCTTT. Its translation is CASSQDMNTEAFF. The whole variable domain, filled in from reference TRBV2 and TRBJ1-1, reads EPEVTQTPSHQVTQMGQEVILRCVPISNHLYFYWYRQILGQKVEFLVSFYNNEISEKSEIFDDQFSVERPDGSNFTLKIRSTKLEDSAMYFCASSQDMNTEAFFGQGTRLTVV.

The chain combines TRBV7-9 with TRBJ1-2, with D perhaps TRBD1 (6 bases). Germline CDR1 and CDR2: SEHNR and FQNEAQ (reference sequence). The CDR3 spans 13 residues. Trimming stripped 5 bases from V and 2 bases from J, with 9 bases between. This chain's CDR3 is CASSAQGNYGYTF. The CDR3 DNA reads TGTGCCAGCAGCGCACAGGGAAACTATGGCTACACCTTC. The full variable domain, with the rest looked up from reference TRBV7-9 and TRBJ1-2, is DTGVSQNPRHKITKRGQNVTFRCDPISEHNRLYWYRQTLGQGPEFLTYFQNEAQLEKSRLLSDRFSAERPKGSFSTLEIQRTEQGDSAMYLCASSAQGNYGYTFGSGTRLTVV.

As to this clone: A junction end diverges from the germline sequence, so it may reflect a read error. The V call is TRBV10-3, the J call TRBJ1-6; D is unresolved. The CDR3 sequence is 13 residues long. Germline values: CDR1 ENHRY, CDR2 SYGVKD. CDR3 in amino acids: CAIRGGDNSPLHF. The CDR3 DNA reads as TGTGCCATCAGGGGCGGGGATAACTCACCCCTCCACTTT.

About this clone: Distinct nucleotide sequences in the sample also encode this CDR3. The CDR3 loop reads CASSEGYGYTF. The CDR3 DNA reads as TGTGCCAGCAGTGAAGGCTATGGCTACACCTTC. This chain links TRBV2 with TRBJ1-2; D unresolved. Germline lookup yields CDR1 SNHLY and CDR2 FYNNEI. V gave up 1 base and J gave up 4 bases, with 1 base separating them. The CDR3 consists of 11 residues.

This clone was observed a handful of times. The CDR3 region has the DNA TGCGCCAGCAGCTTGGTCTCAGGCGAGCAGTACTTC. It codes for CASSLVSGEQYF. The chain employs TRBV5-1 and TRBJ2-7; D is undetermined. Germline loops: CDR1 SGHRS, CDR2 YFSETQ. CDR3 length: 12 amino acids. The V gene lost 0 bases and the J gene lost 6 bases, with 7 bases spanning the gap.

The CDR3 sequence is CAISGLGQLTYEQYF. The CDR3 DNA is TGTGCCATCAGTGGGTTGGGACAGTTAACCTACGAGCAGTACTTC. The J gene is TRBJ2-7, the V gene TRBV10-3; 7 bases line up with TRBD1. CDR1 is ENHRY, CDR2 SYGVKD, per germline. V trimming: 4 bases; J trimming: 2 bases; junction bases outside the gene matches: 8. This CDR3 comprises 15 residues.

This clone showed up just a few times. The chain employs TRBV6-1 and TRBJ2-3, with 9 nucleotides matching TRBD2. V shed 7 bases and J 2 bases; nucleotides not matched to a gene: 7. The length of the CDR3 is 15 residues. The germline V gene encodes CDR1 MNHNS and CDR2 SASEGT. The CDR3 is CASNPAGGDTDTQYF. CDR3 in DNA: TGTGCCAGCAATCCTGCGGGGGGGGACACAGATACGCAGTATTTT.

This clone was seen only a few times. The genes are TRBV29-1 and TRBJ1-2; D might be TRBD1 (5 bases). The V gene lost 6 bases and the J gene lost 0 bases, with 11 bases spanning the gap. The CDR3 totals 13 residues. Germline V gene data show CDR1 as SQVTM and CDR2 as ANQGSEA. The CDR3 DNA sequence: TGCAGCGTGATGGAGGGACCTAACTATGGCTACACCTTC. Translating it yields CSVMEGPNYGYTF.

The chain links TRBV18 to TRBJ2-3; D possibly corresponds to TRBD1 (6 bases). The CDR3 loop spans 16 amino acids. Trimming left V 3 bases short and J 3 bases short, with 16 bases between. Germline loops: CDR1 KGHSH, CDR2 LQKENI. The CDR3 bases are TGTGCCAGCTCACCGACCCAGGGCCAGGGGACAGATACGCAGTATTTT. The encoded protein is CASSPTQGQGTDTQYF.